The present entry profiles one TCR beta chain with its context. Its specificity is unknown. Trimming pared 3 bases from V and 0 bases from J, leaving 6 bases between. The CDR3 loop spans 14 amino acids. The germline CDR1 and CDR2 sequences are LNHDA and SQIVND (reference sequence). The PCR employed 60 Vbeta primers together with 13 Jbeta primers. TCRdb's copy holds only in-frame clones and misses some; the assay was immunoSEQ multiplex PCR. The table shows more than 85,000 clones, with less than 80% occurring only once. The sample comes from a study of cytomegalovirus exposure and HLA in healthy donors. Study findings and constraints: Relative to the approximately 680-donor mean, N-insertions were reportedly fewer in an Asian-associated ancestry cluster in a later analysis.

Sequencing used PBMCs. This clonotype was obtained from a man aged 25 to 40 in good health and CMV-seronegative. V and J are TRBV19 and TRBJ1-3, with D possibly being TRBD1 (5 bases). For the CDR3, the DNA is TGTGCCAGTAGTATGGACAACTCTGGAAACACCATATATTTT. Translating it yields CASSMDNSGNTIYF.